This TCR beta chain was recorded in a study of OX40 agonist ivuxolimab in advanced cancers. In the study overall: Patients were dosed with the agonistic anti-OX40 (CD134) antibody ivuxolimab. In this trial design, patients received ivuxolimab intravenously at 0.01 to 10 mg/kg every 2 weeks. Eligibility rules accepted prior anti-PD-1, anti-PD-L1 or anti-CTLA-4 therapy, and roughly 40% had some. Study findings and constraints: Low levels of normalized T-cell clonal expansion also appeared in some nonresponders.

Germline CDR1 reads SNHLY; CDR2 reads FYNNEI. V was trimmed by 2 bases and J by 0 bases, leaving 9 bases between them. This CDR3 spans 15 amino acids. A word on this clone: Its antigen is undetermined.

Only in-frame clones appear in the TCRdb table, and some are missing; sequencing was by immunoSEQ multiplex PCR. The data show about 36,000 clones, roughly 80% seen once. Sample: CD4+ or CD8+ T cells sorted from blood, taken in a trial of the OX40 agonist ivuxolimab. This TCR derives from an adult with an advanced solid tumor such as melanoma, head and neck, liver or kidney cancer. The rearrangement links TRBV2 to TRBJ2-3, with no clear D. CDR3 sequence reads: CASSETPSSTDTQYF. In nucleotides, the CDR3 is TGTGCCAGCAGTGAAACTCCCTCCAGCACAGATACGCAGTATTTT.